One T cell receptor beta chain is described in this entry. Its antigen is unknown. V trimming: 2 bases; J trimming: 4 bases; junction bases outside the gene matches: 1. CDR1 KGHSH and CDR2 LQKENI come from the germline V gene. The CDR3 has 14 amino acids. Produced via immunoSEQ multiplex PCR; TCRdb's table is partial and in-frame only. The sample records around 67,000 clones, more than 70% being singletons. These data belong to a study of OX40 agonist ivuxolimab in advanced cancers. As for the study in general: Ivuxolimab was administered intravenously to patients at 0.01 to 10 mg/kg every 2 weeks. Findings and limits, study-wide: CD8+ T cells showed, on average, more clonal expansion than CD4+ cells.

Baseline, cycle 4 day 1, and cycle 7 day 1 were the blood sampling points. The sequence derives from an adult with an advanced solid tumor such as melanoma, head and neck, liver or kidney cancer. V gene TRBV18 combines with J gene TRBJ1-2, with 10 bases aligning to TRBD1. The sequencing here drew on CD4+ or CD8+ T cells sorted from blood, taken in a trial of the OX40 agonist ivuxolimab. As DNA, the CDR3 is TGTGCCAGCTCACCAGGGGACAGGGGCTATGGCTACACCTTC. Amino acids: CASSPGDRGYGYTF.